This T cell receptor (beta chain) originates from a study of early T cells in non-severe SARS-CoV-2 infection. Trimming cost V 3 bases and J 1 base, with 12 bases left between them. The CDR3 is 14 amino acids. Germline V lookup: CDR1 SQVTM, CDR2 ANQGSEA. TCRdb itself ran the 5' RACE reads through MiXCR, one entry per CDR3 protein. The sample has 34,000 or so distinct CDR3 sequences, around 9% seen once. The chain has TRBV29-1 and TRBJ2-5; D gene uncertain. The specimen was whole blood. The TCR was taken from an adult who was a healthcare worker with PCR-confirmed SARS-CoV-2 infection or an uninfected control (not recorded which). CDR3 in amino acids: CSVDGSVAQETQYF. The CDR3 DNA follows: TGCAGCGTTGATGGGTCAGTAGCCCAAGAGACCCAGTACTTC.